This T cell receptor beta chain was recorded in a study of PD-L1 blockade in urothelial cancer. As for the study in general: Males with bladder-origin urothelial cancer made up about 90% of the roughly 29 patients.

Specified time point: peripheral blood 6 weeks after treatment start. Synthetic TCR analog templates were spiked into all PCRs individually. TCRdb keeps only in-frame clones here, not all; method: immunoSEQ multiplex PCR. The table has around 66,000 clones, roughly 90% seen once; the top ten hold about 11%. V shed 3 bases and J 3 bases; nucleotides not matched to a gene: 3. The germline V gene encodes CDR1 MGHRA and CDR2 YSYEKL. The CDR3 is 14 amino acids. The source was PBMCs, collected around atezolizumab (anti-PD-L1) treatment. The chain uses TRBV4-1 and TRBJ2-7; 9 bases are shared with TRBD2. The receptor was derived from a man aged 55 to 70 with urothelial cancer. CDR3 coding DNA: TGCGCCAGCAGCCATATAGCGGGAGTCTACGAGCAGTACTTC. This sequence encodes CASSHIAGVYEQYF.